The 7 T cell receptor beta chains listed next were all sequenced from one sample in a study of memory CD4+ T cells and cytomegalovirus serostatus (dated by TCRdb to about 2019). Receptor libraries were prepared by the immunoSEQ multiplex PCR assay. Entries here come from immuneACCESS through TCRdb and include only in-frame sequences with V and J called. Some clones fail to appear in such tables; in the studies checked, an unresolved V gene covers under half of the shortfall, and the cause of the remainder is unknown. Within this sample are about 75,000 clones, with about 73% of them counted one time only. The top ten hold just over 2.5% of the sample. A FACSAria II was used to sort memory CD4+ T cells, defined as single viable CD3+CD4+CD8-CD45RO+ cells. Input material: memory CD4+ T cells from blood. The receptors come from an adult in good health and CMV-seropositive.

This rearrangement joins TRBV6-1 to TRBJ2-7; 12 bases agree with TRBD2. The CDR3 length is 15 residues. V lost 7 bases and J lost 6; bases outside the gene matches: 10. CDR1 is MNHNS, CDR2 SASEGT, per germline. The CDR3 protein is CASNPGASGRGEQYV. The DNA for the CDR3 is TGTGCCAGCAACCCCGGGGCTAGCGGGAGGGGCGAGCAGTACGTC.

In the case of this clone: An end of the junction differs from the germline gene, which may be a read error. This chain uses TRBV7-7 with TRBJ2-7, with 9 bases fitting TRBD2. CDR1 and CDR2 from the germline V gene are SSHAT and FNYEAQ (reference sequence). This CDR3 region has 18 residues. CDR3 nucleotides: TGTGCTAGCAGCCCGCACTCTCCAGCGGGGGGCCGGGTTAGCGAGCAGTACTTC. Translating it yields CASSPHSPAGGRVSEQYF. The full variable domain, in which reference TRBV7-7 and TRBJ2-7 provide the parts outside the CDR3, is GAGVSQSPRYKVTKRGQDVTLRCDPISSHATLYWYQQALGQGPEFLTYFNYEAQPDKSGLPSDRFSAERPEGSISTLTIQRTEQRDSAMYRCASSPHSPAGGRVSEQYFGPGTRLTVT.

V and J are TRBV11-3 and TRBJ1-1; D call uncertain. The germline gives CDR1 SGHNT, CDR2 YENEEA. The CDR3 covers 16 residues. V dropped 0 bases and J dropped 6 bases, with 17 bases sitting between them. The CDR3 DNA reads TGTGCCAGCAGCTTAGATTTCGGCAGGCCCGAGTCTGAAGCTTTCTTT. As protein: CASSLDFGRPESEAFF. Together with reference TRBV11-3 and TRBJ1-1, the CDR3 gives the full variable domain: EAGVVQSPRYKIIEKKQPVAFWCNPISGHNTLYWYLQNLGQGPELLIRYENEEAVDDSQLPKDRFSAERLKGVDSTLKIQPAELGDSAVYLCASSLDFGRPESEAFFGQGTRLTVV.

The chain links TRBV19 to TRBJ1-2, with D maybe TRBD1 (5 bases). The V end was cut by 3 bases, the J end by 7 bases, with 21 bases between. The CDR3 totals 16 residues. Germline V gives CDR1 LNHDA, CDR2 SQIVND (reference sequence). For the CDR3, the DNA is TGTGCCAGTAGTATTTGGGTCAGGGAGACCCGGCGTGGCTACACCTTC. This gives the protein CASSIWVRETRRGYTF. Supplemented by reference TRBV19 and TRBJ1-2, the full variable domain reads DGGITQSPKYLFRKEGQNVTLSCEQNLNHDAMYWYRQDPGQGLRLIYYSQIVNDFQKGDIAEGYSVSREKKESFPLTVTSAQKNPTAFYLCASSIWVRETRRGYTFGSGTRLTVV.

The V call is TRBV19, the J call TRBJ1-5, with D possibly TRBD1 on 5 matching bases. V was clipped by 5 bases and J by 0 bases, with 11 bases between them. CDR3 length equals 15 residues. CDR1 and CDR2 (germline): LNHDA, SQIVND (reference sequence). CDR3 protein: CASSGQGYSNQPQHF. As DNA, the CDR3 is TGTGCCAGTAGTGGGCAGGGATATAGCAATCAGCCCCAGCATTTT.

The rearrangement joins TRBV10-3 to TRBJ2-5; the D gene could be TRBD1 or TRBD2 (5 bases each). V was shortened by 0 bases and J by 5 bases, with 13 bases between the two germline ends. Germline V CDR1 and CDR2: ENHRY, SYGVKD. The CDR3 has 15 amino acids. The CDR3 here is CAISESEGPGETQYF. The DNA of the CDR3 is TGTGCCATCAGTGAGTCTGAGGGGCCCGGGGAGACCCAGTACTTC.

The chain couples TRBV30 to TRBJ1-3, with 8 bases lining up with TRBD1. V dropped 1 base and J dropped 5; count of bases not matched to a gene: 7. The CDR3 extends over 15 amino acids. The germline V gene has CDR1 GTSNPN and CDR2 SVGIG (reference sequence). CDR3 amino acids: CAWSADRVIRNTIYF. In DNA, the CDR3 is TGTGCCTGGAGTGCGGACAGGGTCATTAGAAACACCATATATTTT.